The 32 T cell receptor beta chains below all came from one sample that was sequenced in a study of T-cell memory formation after mild COVID-19. TCRdb processed the 5' RACE reads anew with MiXCR; each CDR3 protein has one entry. The table shows a few hundred thousand distinct CDR3 sequences, with more than 20% occurring only once. The sequencing input was PBMCs or a T cell subset sorted from them (not recorded which). These receptors all come from a man younger than 35 who had mild COVID-19 (a few samples of this study predate the infection). Cell type and time point are not known.

The chain uses TRBV2 and TRBJ1-5; D remains unclear. The V and J ends lost 9 bases and 0 bases respectively, with 15 bases between them. The CDR3 is made up of 15 amino acids. Germline CDR1 SNHLY, CDR2 FYNNEI. The CDR3 is CASVRRPYSNQPQHF. The CDR3 DNA reads TGTGCCAGTGTTAGGCGGCCATATAGCAATCAGCCCCAGCATTTT.

This sequence joins TRBV18 and TRBJ1-1; no firm D call. The V and J ends lost 4 bases and 0 bases respectively, with 9 bases between them. Germline-derived CDR1 and CDR2 are KGHSH and LQKENI. CDR3 length: 14 amino acids. The CDR3 DNA reads as TGTGCCAGCTCACGCGGGCAAATGAACACTGAAGCTTTCTTT. Translating gives CASSRGQMNTEAFF. Full variable domain (remainder filled in from reference TRBV18 and TRBJ1-1): NAGVMQNPRHLVRRRGQEARLRCSPMKGHSHVYWYRQLPEEGLKFMVYLQKENIIDESGMPKERFSAEFPKEGPSILRIQQVVRGDSAAYFCASSRGQMNTEAFFGQGTRLTVV.

This clonotype turned up a few times. The chain joins TRBV7-9 to TRBJ2-1; 7 nucleotides agree with TRBD1. The CDR3 sequence is 13 residues long. J was trimmed by 2 bases and V by 11 bases; bases with no gene match: 6. CDR1 and CDR2 from the germline V gene are SEHNR and FQNEAQ (reference sequence). The CDR3 spells CAVQGTTYNEQFF. CDR3 nucleotides: TGTGCCGTACAGGGGACCACCTACAATGAGCAGTTCTTC.

The rearrangement joins TRBV5-4 to TRBJ1-6; 9 nucleotides match TRBD1. The trim removed 0 bases at V and 11 bases at J, leaving 9 bases unmatched. The CDR3 is 16 residues long. The germline V gene has CDR1 SGHNT and CDR2 YYREEE (reference sequence). The CDR3 here is CASSLGRQGGSTPLHF. CDR3 in DNA: TGTGCCAGCAGCTTGGGGAGACAGGGGGGGTCGACACCCCTCCACTTT.

V usage is TRBV5-1 and J usage is TRBJ1-5; tentative D call: TRBD1 (5 bases). Germline V lookup: CDR1 SGHRS, CDR2 YFSETQ. The CDR3 loop spans 15 amino acids. V lost 4 bases, J lost 0 bases, and 11 bases lay in between. As DNA, the CDR3 is TGCGCCAGCAGCCAGGGACTGCCTAGCAATCAGCCCCAGCATTTT. Its protein is CASSQGLPSNQPQHF.

This clonotype was seen a few times. This chain joins TRBV6-2 or TRBV6-3 and TRBJ2-2, with TRBD1 matching over 10 bases. Germline V gene data show CDR1 as MNHEY and CDR2 as SVGEGT. V lost 0 bases, J lost 3 bases, and 4 bases stayed unmatched. This CDR3 has 17 residues. The CDR3 DNA reads TGTGCCAGCAGTTACTCCGGGACAGGGGTCCACACCGGGGAGCTGTTTTTT. Translating it yields CASSYSGTGVHTGELFF.

This clonotype was counted between two and nine times. This chain uses TRBV4-3 with TRBJ2-7, with D tentatively TRBD1 or TRBD2 (6 bases each). The CDR3 sequence is 15 residues long. Trimming removed 1 base at V and 3 bases at J, with 13 bases between. Germline CDR1 reads LGHNA; CDR2 reads YSLEER. The CDR3 region is CASSQGRGRNYEQYF. The CDR3 region has the DNA TGCGCCAGCAGCCAAGGCCGGGGGCGGAACTACGAGCAGTACTTC.

This clonotype was seen a handful of times. The chain has TRBV29-1 and TRBJ2-3; D call uncertain. The germline gives CDR1 SQVTM, CDR2 ANQGSEA. This CDR3 has 13 residues. The V gene lost 2 bases and the J gene lost 4 bases, with 10 bases spanning the gap. Here the CDR3 DNA reads TGCAGCGTTGAATTTCTGGGCCCAGATACGCAGTATTTT. It translates to CSVEFLGPDTQYF.

The CDR3 spells CASSPDLASREQYF. CDR3 nucleotide sequence: TGTGCCAGCAGCCCAGACTTGGCTTCCCGCGAGCAGTACTTC. This rearrangement joins TRBV7-3 to TRBJ2-7; D is uncertain. Germline loops: CDR1 SGHTA, CDR2 FQGTGA. V was cut by 5 bases and J by 6 bases, with 17 bases left in between. CDR3 size: 14 residues. Drawing the rest from reference TRBV7-3 and TRBJ2-7, the complete variable domain is GAGVSQTPSNKVTEKGKYVELRCDPISGHTALYWYRQSLGQGPEFLIYFQGTGAADDSGLPNDRFFAVRPEGSVSTLKIQRTERGDSAVYLCASSPDLASREQYFGPGTRLTVT.

V gene TRBV27 combines with J gene TRBJ2-7, with D perhaps being TRBD1 or TRBD2 (5 bases each). The CDR3 consists of 15 residues. The V gene lost 6 bases and the J gene lost 0 bases, with 15 bases spanning the gap. The germline gives CDR1 MNHEY, CDR2 SMNVEV (reference sequence). This chain's CDR3 is CASRDQGVGSYEQYF. The CDR3 DNA sequence: TGTGCCAGCAGAGACCAGGGAGTTGGCTCCTACGAGCAGTACTTC.

This clonotype was detected a few times. This chain uses TRBV11-2 with TRBJ2-2; D is ambiguous. With 2 bases removed from V and 4 bases from J, the gap between germline ends came to 5 bases. Germline V lookup: CDR1 SGHAT, CDR2 FQNNGV. The CDR3 is made up of 13 amino acids. The CDR3 sequence is CASSLFGTGELFF. The CDR3 DNA sequence: TGTGCCAGCAGCTTATTTGGCACCGGGGAGCTGTTTTTT.

The V call is TRBV28, the J call TRBJ2-2; perhaps TRBD1 as D (5 bases). The germline gives CDR1 MDHEN, CDR2 SYDVKM. The V and J ends lost 4 bases and 0 bases respectively, with 9 bases between them. The CDR3 runs 15 residues. The chain's CDR3 is CASSWGGANTGELFF. Written as DNA, the CDR3 is TGTGCCAGCAGTTGGGGCGGCGCGAACACCGGGGAGCTGTTTTTT.

The rearrangement uses TRBV11-3 and TRBJ1-2, with D tentatively TRBD1 (6 bases). V lost 8 bases to trimming and J lost 4 bases, with 11 bases between them. The germline gives CDR1 SGHNT, CDR2 YENEEA. The CDR3 is made up of 12 amino acids. CDR3 DNA: TGTGCCAGCGGGGGCAGTGCCTATGGCTACACCTTC. Translation: CASGGSAYGYTF.

The rearrangement joins TRBV6-5 to TRBJ1-4, with TRBD1 matching over 7 bases. V gave up 7 bases and J gave up 5 bases; unmatched junction bases: 10. The CDR3 consists of 15 residues. The germline CDR1 and CDR2 sequences are MNHEY and SVGAGI. The CDR3 sequence: CASTSFDRENEKLFF. The CDR3 coding sequence is TGTGCCAGCACCTCTTTCGACAGGGAAAATGAAAAACTGTTTTTT.

J is TRBJ1-4 and V is TRBV6-1, with D possibly matching TRBD1 (5 bases). V was cut by 6 bases and J by 0 bases, with 14 bases left in between. The CDR3 runs to 16 residues. Germline lookup yields CDR1 MNHNS and CDR2 SASEGT. This CDR3 reads CASRQQGASTNEKLFF. CDR3 nucleotides: TGTGCCAGCAGACAGCAGGGAGCTTCAACTAATGAAAAACTGTTTTTT.

The V gene is TRBV2, the J gene TRBJ1-2, with a weak D call TRBD1 (5 bases). The germline gives CDR1 SNHLY, CDR2 FYNNEI. Trimming pared 7 bases from V and 4 bases from J, leaving 19 bases between. The CDR3 runs 15 residues. DNA of the CDR3: TGTGCCAGCAATGACCGGGACGTCGGAATCTATGGCTACACCTTC. Protein sequence: CASNDRDVGIYGYTF.

This clonotype was detected a few times. The chain uses TRBV7-2 and TRBJ1-2, with TRBD1 matching over 7 bases. The trim removed 5 bases at V and 0 bases at J, leaving 18 bases unmatched. Germline assignment: CDR1 SGHTA and CDR2 FQGNSA. The CDR3 runs to 19 residues. The DNA of the CDR3 is TGTGCCAGCAGCCGATCCCGAGGGGGCGACAATGGATCTAACTATGGCTACACCTTC. It codes for CASSRSRGGDNGSNYGYTF.

This CDR3 reads CASTRWDTQYF. In DNA form, the CDR3 reads TGTGCCAGCACCCGGTGGGATACGCAGTATTTT. V and J are TRBV7-2 and TRBJ2-3; D is unresolved. The length of the CDR3 is 11 residues. The germline CDR1 and CDR2 sequences are SGHTA and FQGNSA. Trimming removed 7 bases at V and 6 bases at J, with 8 bases between.

J is TRBJ2-7 and V is TRBV29-1, with D tentatively TRBD1 or TRBD2 (6 bases each). V gave up 0 bases and J gave up 2 bases, with 14 bases separating them. Germline V gene sequence: CDR1 SQVTM, CDR2 ANQGSEA. CDR3 length: 15 amino acids. The CDR3 sequence: CSVEEGGPHPYEQYV. The CDR3 region has the DNA TGCAGCGTTGAAGAAGGGGGGCCGCACCCCTACGAGCAGTACGTC.

This chain connects TRBV5-6 to TRBJ2-5; D gene ambiguous. The V end lost 4 bases, the J end lost 4 bases, and 11 bases lay between the germline ends. CDR3 size: 13 residues. Germline V lookup: CDR1 SGHDT, CDR2 YYEEEE. The CDR3 protein is CASSVGWGETQYF. CDR3 nucleotide sequence: TGTGCCAGCAGCGTAGGATGGGGAGAGACCCAGTACTTC.

The chain joins TRBV11-2 to TRBJ1-6, with D possibly TRBD1 on 5 matching bases. V shed 3 bases and J shed 7 bases, with 7 bases lying between them. Germline V gene lookup returns CDR1 SGHAT and CDR2 FQNNGV. The CDR3 loop spans 13 amino acids. CDR3 protein: CASSLRDNSPLHF. In nucleotides, the CDR3 is TGTGCCAGCAGCTTGAGGGACAATTCACCCCTCCACTTT.

The rearrangement joins TRBV19 to TRBJ2-4; D perhaps matches TRBD1 (5 bases). The CDR3 runs to 15 residues. Trimming cost V 3 bases and J 7 bases, with 16 bases left between them. In germline, CDR1 is LNHDA, CDR2 SQIVND (reference sequence). CDR3 DNA sequence: TGTGCCAGTAGTATGCGGCAGGGTAACTGGAACATTCAGTACTTC. Translated: CASSMRQGNWNIQYF.

This clonotype was recorded a few times. The chain is built from TRBV9 and TRBJ2-5, with D perhaps given as TRBD1 or TRBD2 (6 bases each). The CDR3 runs 14 residues. Germline V gives CDR1 SGDLS, CDR2 YYNGEE. The ends were cut back, 7 bases at V and 2 bases at J, with 15 bases in the middle. For the CDR3, the DNA is TGTGCCAGCTCCTGGGGGGCTGGGCAAGAGACCCAGTACTTC. This sequence encodes CASSWGAGQETQYF.

This chain's CDR3 is CASSYKQGSITEAFF. The CDR3 nucleotides read TGTGCCAGCAGTTACAAGCAGGGTAGCATCACTGAAGCTTTCTTT. This chain joins TRBV6-5 and TRBJ1-1, with D tentatively TRBD1 (5 bases). The CDR3 loop spans 15 amino acids. Germline CDR1 is MNHEY and CDR2 is SVGAGI. V lost 2 bases and J lost 4, with 14 bases in between.

The rearrangement links TRBV2 to TRBJ1-1; a possible D gene is TRBD1 (5 bases). Trimming cost V 1 base and J 7 bases, with 7 bases left between them. Germline-derived CDR1 and CDR2 are SNHLY and FYNNEI. This CDR3 region has 12 residues. CDR3 nucleotide sequence: TGTGCCAGCAGTGAAGGACAGCGTGAAGCTTTCTTT. It is translated as CASSEGQREAFF.

V usage is TRBV12-3 or TRBV12-4 and J usage is TRBJ1-6, with 10 nucleotides matching TRBD1. The CDR3 has 14 amino acids. The J segment lost 7 bases and the V segment lost 6 bases, leaving 3 bases of the junction unmatched. CDR3 loop: CASSRGQGNSPLHF. CDR3 bases: TGTGCCAGCAGCCGGGGACAGGGGAATTCACCCCTCCACTTT.

The V gene is TRBV28, the J gene TRBJ1-6, with a tentative D call TRBD1 (6 bases). Looked up from germline, CDR1 is MDHEN and CDR2 is SYDVKM. Trimming removed 6 bases from V and 12 bases from J, with 18 bases in between. This CDR3 region has 14 residues. CDR3 amino acids: CASRFSGQYLPLHF. Here the CDR3 DNA reads TGTGCCAGCAGATTTTCCGGACAGTACTTACCCCTCCACTTT.

The chain couples TRBV9 to TRBJ2-3, with D tentatively TRBD1 or TRBD2 (6 bases each). Deletions cut 6 bases from V and 3 bases from J, with 8 bases between. The germline V gene has CDR1 SGDLS and CDR2 YYNGEE. The CDR3 consists of 12 residues. This chain's CDR3 is CASKGGTDTQYF. As DNA, the CDR3 is TGTGCCAGCAAAGGGGGGACAGATACGCAGTATTTT.

The chain carries TRBV7-2 and TRBJ2-1; 11 bases are a match to TRBD2. The CDR3 sequence is 13 residues long. Unmatched junction bases numbered 4, after V lost 5 bases and J lost 10 bases. Looked up from germline, CDR1 is SGHTA and CDR2 is FQGNSA. CDR3 coding DNA: TGTGCCAGCAGCACTCGGACTAGCGGGGAGCAGTTCTTC. Translated: CASSTRTSGEQFF.

This clonotype showed up just a few times. This CDR3 is CASRDYRGRMNTGELFF. The CDR3, as DNA: TGTGCCAGCAGAGACTACAGGGGGCGCATGAACACCGGGGAGCTGTTTTTT. The chain uses TRBV7-9 and TRBJ2-2; 9 nucleotides match TRBD1. Germline CDR1 reads SEHNR; CDR2 reads FQNEAQ (reference sequence). V shed 6 bases and J 1 base; nucleotides not matched to a gene: 9. The length of the CDR3 is 17 residues.

This clonotype was seen more than once but under ten times. This chain connects TRBV5-1 to TRBJ1-3, with 8 bases that match TRBD1. The CDR3 has 15 residues. J lost 3 bases, V lost 4 bases, and 6 bases had no gene match. Germline V lookup: CDR1 SGHRS, CDR2 YFSETQ. In nucleotides, the CDR3 is TGCGCCAGCAGCCACCAGGGGGCTTTTGGAAACACCATATATTTT. Translated: CASSHQGAFGNTIYF.

The chain links TRBV29-1 to TRBJ2-3; D is tentatively TRBD1 or TRBD2 (5 bases each). V lost 8 bases to trimming and J lost 2 bases, with 20 bases between them. CDR3 length: 15 amino acids. Per germline, CDR1 SQVTM and CDR2 ANQGSEA. Here the CDR3 DNA reads TGCAGCAGTGAGGGGCTAGGCCTTCTCACAGATACGCAGTATTTT. Residues: CSSEGLGLLTDTQYF.